The 12 T cell receptor beta chains below all came from one sample that was sequenced in a study of T cell responses to AZD1222 COVID-19 vaccine (dated by TCRdb to the early 2020s). Taken with the paper, the label for time point translates to: baseline before first vaccination. The treatment or condition label, read with the paper, signifies: meningococcal conjugate vaccine given as trial control. The method behind the library was the immunoSEQ multiplex PCR assay. Here the immuneACCESS table is served through TCRdb, limited to in-frame sequences with V and J called. Missing clones are a known gap in these copies; in checked studies unresolved V genes cover under half, and the rest lacks a known reason. The sample table records under 150,000 clones; about 90% of these occur just once. Of the sample, 2.8% falls within the top ten clones. This specimen consisted of peripheral blood, obtained on day 0 of MenACWY control vaccination. The receptors were sampled from an adult in good health.

The V call is TRBV27, the J call TRBJ1-1; 8 positions match TRBD1. Germline CDR1 and CDR2: MNHEY and SMNVEV (reference sequence). Trimming cost V 5 bases and J 5 bases; bases outside gene matches: 7. This CDR3 contains 14 residues. CDR3 bases: TGTGCCAGCAGTGACAGGGGCCAGGGAACTGAAGCTTTCTTT. This sequence encodes CASSDRGQGTEAFF.

The chain recombines TRBV3-1 (or the pseudogene TRBV3-2) with TRBJ2-1, with D perhaps matching TRBD1 (6 bases). The V and J ends lost 0 bases and 0 bases respectively, with 9 bases between them. The germline CDR1 and CDR2 sequences are LGHDT and YNNKEL (reference sequence). CDR3 size: 16 residues. In DNA, the CDR3 is TGTGCCAGCAGCCAAGACCGAGGGGGCTCCTACAATGAGCAGTTCTTC. Protein product: CASSQDRGGSYNEQFF.

The chain recombines TRBV7-3 with TRBJ1-1; perhaps TRBD1 as D (6 bases). The CDR3 totals 13 residues. The germline gives CDR1 SGHTA, CDR2 FQGTGA. The germline V and J ends were trimmed by 5 bases and 6 bases, with 13 bases remaining between them. CDR3 in amino acids: CASSPTRGPEAFF. The CDR3 DNA reads as TGTGCCAGCAGCCCCACCAGGGGCCCTGAAGCTTTCTTT.

The rearrangement uses TRBV7-9 and TRBJ2-7; perhaps D is TRBD1 or TRBD2 (5 bases each). CDR3 length equals 15 residues. Germline CDR1 is SEHNR and CDR2 is FQNEAQ (reference sequence). Trimming removed 4 bases at V and 6 bases at J, with 19 bases between. This chain's CDR3 is CASSWTGTESVEQYF. CDR3 DNA: TGTGCCAGCAGCTGGACCGGGACCGAGTCTGTCGAGCAGTACTTC.

This chain links TRBV27 with TRBJ1-6; 7 positions match TRBD1. Trimming at V came to 5 bases and at J to 8 bases, leaving 6 bases not matched to a gene. Germline CDR1 MNHEY, CDR2 SMNVEV (reference sequence). The CDR3 spans 14 residues. The CDR3 sequence is CASSLRQGDSPLHF. CDR3 bases: TGTGCCAGCAGTCTGAGACAGGGTGATTCACCCCTCCACTTT.

This chain joins TRBV13 and TRBJ2-5; TRBD2 matches 9 bases. The junction had 11 bases not matched to a gene; V was cut back by 7 bases and J by 2 bases. Germline CDR1 and CDR2: PRHDT and FYEKMQ (reference sequence). The CDR3 totals 16 residues. CDR3 protein: CASTLRGLAGQETQYF. CDR3 DNA: TGTGCCAGCACCCTACGGGGGCTAGCGGGGCAAGAGACCCAGTACTTC. Based on the CDR3 plus reference TRBV13 and TRBJ2-5, the full variable domain is AAGVIQSPRHLIKEKRETATLKCYPIPRHDTVYWYQQGPGQDPQFLISFYEKMQSDKGSIPDRFSAQQFSDYHSELNMSSLELGDSALYFCASTLRGLAGQETQYFGPGTRLLVL.

The chain joins TRBV7-8 to TRBJ1-3; TRBD1 is a possible D gene (5 bases). This CDR3 spans 14 amino acids. The germline V gene encodes CDR1 SGHVS and CDR2 FQNEAQ. V was cut by 2 bases and J by 5 bases, with 10 bases left in between. CDR3 residues: CASSLKDTRNTIYF. The CDR3 region has the DNA TGTGCCAGCAGCTTAAAGGACACCAGAAACACCATATATTTT.

This clone was detected only a few times. The genes are TRBV6-1 and TRBJ2-7, with D perhaps matching TRBD1 or TRBD2 (5 bases each). Between the trimmed V and J ends, which lost 0 bases and 11 bases, there was a span of 17 bases. This CDR3 spans 14 amino acids. CDR1 and CDR2 (germline): MNHNS, SASEGT. The CDR3 here is CASSEAPGTAKEYF. The DNA of the CDR3 is TGTGCCAGCAGTGAAGCTCCCGGGACCGCCAAGGAGTACTTC.

The chain combines TRBV27 with TRBJ1-6; TRBD1 matches at 7 bases. This CDR3 contains 14 residues. V shed 5 bases, J shed 9 bases, and the junction held 7 bases outside the gene matches. The V gene's germline CDR1 is MNHEY and CDR2 SMNVEV (reference sequence). The CDR3 here is CASSIGQVRSPLHF. The CDR3 DNA is TGTGCCAGCAGTATTGGACAGGTTCGTTCACCCCTCCACTTT.

This chain joins TRBV7-8 and TRBJ1-5; D remains unclear. This CDR3 is 17 amino acids long. Germline assignment: CDR1 SGHVS and CDR2 FQNEAQ. V dropped 5 bases and J dropped 2 bases, with 19 bases sitting between them. CDR3 sequence reads: CASSRIGGFYRNQPQHF. The CDR3 nucleotides read TGTGCCAGCAGCCGCATTGGTGGCTTCTATCGCAATCAGCCCCAGCATTTT.

The CDR3 sequence: CSVGVQRETEAFF. In DNA, the CDR3 is TGCAGCGTTGGGGTACAGAGGGAGACTGAAGCTTTCTTT. This chain connects TRBV29-1 to TRBJ1-1; D unclear. The V gene lost 4 bases and the J gene lost 5 bases, with 14 bases spanning the gap. Germline CDR1 and CDR2: SQVTM and ANQGSEA. The CDR3 covers 13 residues.

The chain uses TRBV6-5 and TRBJ1-2; D remains unclear. CDR3 length equals 14 residues. V lost 7 bases, J lost 1 base, and 13 bases lay in between. In germline, CDR1 is MNHEY, CDR2 SVGAGI. CDR3 bases: TGTGCCAGCACCTCGCTCTGGGGTAACTATGGCTACACCTTC. It translates to CASTSLWGNYGYTF.